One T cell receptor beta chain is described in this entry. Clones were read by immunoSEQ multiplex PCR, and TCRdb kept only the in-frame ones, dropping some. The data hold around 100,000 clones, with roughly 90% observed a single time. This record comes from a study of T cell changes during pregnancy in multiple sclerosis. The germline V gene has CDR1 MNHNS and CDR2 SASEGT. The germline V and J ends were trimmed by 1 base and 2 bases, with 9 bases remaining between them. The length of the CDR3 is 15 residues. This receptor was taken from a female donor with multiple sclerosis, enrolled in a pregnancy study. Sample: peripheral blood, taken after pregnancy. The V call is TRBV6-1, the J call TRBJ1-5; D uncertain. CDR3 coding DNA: TGTGCCAGCAGTGAAGGGAGTCCCCGCAATCAGCCCCAGCATTTT. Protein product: CASSEGSPRNQPQHF.